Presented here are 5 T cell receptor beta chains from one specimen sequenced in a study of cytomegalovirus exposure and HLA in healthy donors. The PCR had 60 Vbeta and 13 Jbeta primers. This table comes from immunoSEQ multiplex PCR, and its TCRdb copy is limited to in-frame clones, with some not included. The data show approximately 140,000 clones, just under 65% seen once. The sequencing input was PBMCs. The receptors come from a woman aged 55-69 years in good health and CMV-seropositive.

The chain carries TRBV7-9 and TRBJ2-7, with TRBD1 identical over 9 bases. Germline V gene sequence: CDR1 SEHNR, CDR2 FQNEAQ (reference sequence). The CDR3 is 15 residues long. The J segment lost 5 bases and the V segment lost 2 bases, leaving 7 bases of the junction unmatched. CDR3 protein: CASSLPGTGIHEQYF. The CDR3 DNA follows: TGTGCCAGCAGCTTACCCGGGACAGGGATCCACGAGCAGTACTTC.

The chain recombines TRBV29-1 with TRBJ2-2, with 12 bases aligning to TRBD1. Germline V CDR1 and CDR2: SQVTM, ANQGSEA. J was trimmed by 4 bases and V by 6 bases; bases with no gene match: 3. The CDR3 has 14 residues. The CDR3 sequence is CSVAGQGATGELFF. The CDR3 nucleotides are TGCAGCGTGGCGGGACAGGGGGCCACCGGGGAGCTGTTTTTT.

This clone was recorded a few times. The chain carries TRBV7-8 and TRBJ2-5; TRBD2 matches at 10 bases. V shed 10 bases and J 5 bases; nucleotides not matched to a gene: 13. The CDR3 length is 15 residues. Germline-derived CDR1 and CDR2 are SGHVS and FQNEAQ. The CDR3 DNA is TGTGCCACCGCCGCTTCTAGCGGGAGAGGCGAGACCCAGTACTTC. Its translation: CATAASSGRGETQYF.

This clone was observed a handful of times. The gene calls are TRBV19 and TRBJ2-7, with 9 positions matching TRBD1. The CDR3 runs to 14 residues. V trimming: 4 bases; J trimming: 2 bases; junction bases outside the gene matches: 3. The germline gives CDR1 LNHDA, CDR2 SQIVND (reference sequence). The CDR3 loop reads CASSNRDRAYEQYF. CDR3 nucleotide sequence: TGTGCCAGTAGTAACCGGGACAGGGCCTACGAGCAGTACTTC.

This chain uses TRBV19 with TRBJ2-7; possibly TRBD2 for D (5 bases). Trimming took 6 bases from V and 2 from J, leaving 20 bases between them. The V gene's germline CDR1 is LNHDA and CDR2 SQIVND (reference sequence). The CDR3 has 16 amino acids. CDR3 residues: CASSLWAGPGTYEQYF. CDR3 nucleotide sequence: TGTGCCAGTAGCCTTTGGGCCGGGCCCGGGACCTACGAGCAGTACTTC.